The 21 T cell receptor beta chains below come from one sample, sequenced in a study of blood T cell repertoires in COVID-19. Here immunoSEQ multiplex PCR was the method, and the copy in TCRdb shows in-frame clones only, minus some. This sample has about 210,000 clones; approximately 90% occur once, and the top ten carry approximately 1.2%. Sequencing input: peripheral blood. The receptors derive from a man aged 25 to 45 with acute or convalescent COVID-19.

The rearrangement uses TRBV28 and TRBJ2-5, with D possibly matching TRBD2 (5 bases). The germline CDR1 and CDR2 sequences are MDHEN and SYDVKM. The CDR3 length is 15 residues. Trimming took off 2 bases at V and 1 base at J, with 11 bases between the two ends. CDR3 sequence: CASSLVSSGQETQYF. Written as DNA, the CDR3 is TGTGCCAGCAGTTTAGTGTCCAGCGGCCAAGAGACCCAGTACTTC.

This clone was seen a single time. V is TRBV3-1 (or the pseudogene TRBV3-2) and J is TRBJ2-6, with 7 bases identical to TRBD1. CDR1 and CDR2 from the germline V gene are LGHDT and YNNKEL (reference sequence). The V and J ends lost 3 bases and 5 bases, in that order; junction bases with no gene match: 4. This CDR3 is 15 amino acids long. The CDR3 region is CASSHRQGRANVLTF. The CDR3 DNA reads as TGTGCCAGCAGCCATCGACAGGGAAGGGCCAACGTCCTGACTTTC.

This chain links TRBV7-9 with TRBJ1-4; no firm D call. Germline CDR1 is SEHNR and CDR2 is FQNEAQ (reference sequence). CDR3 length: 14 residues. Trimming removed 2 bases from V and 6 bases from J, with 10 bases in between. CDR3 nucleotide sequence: TGTGCCAGCAGCTTAAATAGAAACCATGAAAAACTGTTTTTT. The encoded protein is CASSLNRNHEKLFF. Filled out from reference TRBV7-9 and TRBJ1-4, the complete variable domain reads DTGVSQNPRHKITKRGQNVTFRCDPISEHNRLYWYRQTLGQGPEFLTYFQNEAQLEKSRLLSDRFSAERPKGSFSTLEIQRTEQGDSAMYLCASSLNRNHEKLFFGSGTQLSVL.

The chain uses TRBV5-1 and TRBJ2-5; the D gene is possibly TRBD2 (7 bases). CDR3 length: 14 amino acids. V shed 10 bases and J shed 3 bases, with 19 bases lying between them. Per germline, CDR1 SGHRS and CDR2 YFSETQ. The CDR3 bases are TGCGCCTCCCAAGGGGGGGGCGCGGAAGAGACCCAGTACTTC. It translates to CASQGGGAEETQYF. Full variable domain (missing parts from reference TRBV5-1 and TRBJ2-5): KAGVTQTPRYLIKTRGQQVTLSCSPISGHRSVSWYQQTPGQGLQFLFEYFSETQRNKGNFPGRFSGRQFSNSRSEMNVSTLELGDSALYLCASQGGGAEETQYFGPGTRLLVL.

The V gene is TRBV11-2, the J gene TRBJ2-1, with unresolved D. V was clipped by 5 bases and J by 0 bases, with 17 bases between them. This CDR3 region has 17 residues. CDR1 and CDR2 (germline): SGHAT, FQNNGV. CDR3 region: CASSHLIRRGSYNEQFF. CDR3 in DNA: TGTGCCAGCAGCCACCTTATCCGGAGAGGCTCCTACAATGAGCAGTTCTTC.

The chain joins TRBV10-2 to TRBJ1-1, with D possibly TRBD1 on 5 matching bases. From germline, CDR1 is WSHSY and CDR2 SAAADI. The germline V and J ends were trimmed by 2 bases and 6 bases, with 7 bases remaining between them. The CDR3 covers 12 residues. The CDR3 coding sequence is TGCGCCAGCAGTGAGGGACATTCTGAAGCTTTCTTT. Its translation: CASSEGHSEAFF.

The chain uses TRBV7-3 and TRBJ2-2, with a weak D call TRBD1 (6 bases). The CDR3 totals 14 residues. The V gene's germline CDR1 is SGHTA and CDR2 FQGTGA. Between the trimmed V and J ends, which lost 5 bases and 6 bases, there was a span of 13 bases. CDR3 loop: CASSPGTGPGELFF. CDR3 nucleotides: TGTGCCAGCAGCCCCGGTACAGGGCCCGGGGAGCTGTTTTTT. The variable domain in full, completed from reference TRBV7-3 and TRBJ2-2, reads GAGVSQTPSNKVTEKGKYVELRCDPISGHTALYWYRQSLGQGPEFLIYFQGTGAADDSGLPNDRFFAVRPEGSVSTLKIQRTERGDSAVYLCASSPGTGPGELFFGEGSRLTVL.

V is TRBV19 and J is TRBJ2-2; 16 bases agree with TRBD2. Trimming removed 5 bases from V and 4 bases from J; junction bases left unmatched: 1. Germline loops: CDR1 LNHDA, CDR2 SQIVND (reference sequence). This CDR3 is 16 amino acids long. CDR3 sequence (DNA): TGTGCCAGTAGTGGGACTAGCGGGGGGGTCACCGGGGAGCTGTTTTTT. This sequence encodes CASSGTSGGVTGELFF.

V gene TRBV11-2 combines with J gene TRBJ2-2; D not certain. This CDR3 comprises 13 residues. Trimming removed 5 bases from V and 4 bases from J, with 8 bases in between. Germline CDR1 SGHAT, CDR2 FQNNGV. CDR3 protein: CASSPQFTGELFF. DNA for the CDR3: TGTGCCAGCAGCCCCCAGTTCACCGGGGAGCTGTTTTTT.

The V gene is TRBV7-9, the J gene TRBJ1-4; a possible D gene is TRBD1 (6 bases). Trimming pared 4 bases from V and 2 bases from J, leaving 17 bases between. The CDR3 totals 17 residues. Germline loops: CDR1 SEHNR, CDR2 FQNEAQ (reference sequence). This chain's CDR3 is CASSSPARGLTNEKLFF. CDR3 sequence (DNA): TGTGCCAGCAGCTCGCCCGCGCGGGGGCTGACTAATGAAAAACTGTTTTTT.

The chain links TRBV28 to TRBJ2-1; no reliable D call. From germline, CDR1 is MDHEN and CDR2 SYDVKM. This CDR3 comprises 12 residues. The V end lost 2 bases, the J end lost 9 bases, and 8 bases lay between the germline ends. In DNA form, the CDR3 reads TGTGCCAGCAGTTTAGGAGTAGGTGAGCAGTTCTTC. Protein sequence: CASSLGVGEQFF. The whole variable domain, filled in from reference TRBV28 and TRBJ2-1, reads DVKVTQSSRYLVKRTGEKVFLECVQDMDHENMFWYRQDPGLGLRLIYFSYDVKMKEKGDIPEGYSVSREKKERFSLILESASTNQTSMYLCASSLGVGEQFFGPGTRLTVL.

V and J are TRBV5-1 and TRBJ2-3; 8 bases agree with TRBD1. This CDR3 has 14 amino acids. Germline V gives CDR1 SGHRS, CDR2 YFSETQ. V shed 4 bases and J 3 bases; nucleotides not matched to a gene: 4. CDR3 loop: CASSRTGRTDTQYF. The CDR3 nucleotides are TGCGCCAGCAGCAGGACAGGGAGGACAGATACGCAGTATTTT.

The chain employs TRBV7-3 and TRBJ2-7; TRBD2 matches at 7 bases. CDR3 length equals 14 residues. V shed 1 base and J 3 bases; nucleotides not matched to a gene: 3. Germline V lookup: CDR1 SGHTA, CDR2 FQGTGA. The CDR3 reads CASSLIGGDYEQYF. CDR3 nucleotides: TGTGCCAGCAGCTTAATTGGGGGGGACTACGAGCAGTACTTC.

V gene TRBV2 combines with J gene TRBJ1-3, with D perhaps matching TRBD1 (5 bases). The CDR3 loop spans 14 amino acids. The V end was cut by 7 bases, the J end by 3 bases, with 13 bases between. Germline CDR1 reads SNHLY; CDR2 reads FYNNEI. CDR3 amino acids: CASKSGANGNTIYF. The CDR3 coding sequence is TGTGCCAGCAAGAGCGGGGCCAATGGAAACACCATATATTTT.

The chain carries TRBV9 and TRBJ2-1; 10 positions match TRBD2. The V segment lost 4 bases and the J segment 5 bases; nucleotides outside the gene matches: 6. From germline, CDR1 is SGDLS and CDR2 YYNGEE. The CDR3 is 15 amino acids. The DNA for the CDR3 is TGTGCCAGCAGCTCTCCAGCGGGGGGGGACAATGAGCAGTTCTTC. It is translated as CASSSPAGGDNEQFF.

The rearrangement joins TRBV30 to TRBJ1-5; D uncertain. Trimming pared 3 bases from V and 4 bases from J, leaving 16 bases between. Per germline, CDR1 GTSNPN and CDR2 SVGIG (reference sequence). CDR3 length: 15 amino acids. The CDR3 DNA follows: TGTGCCTGGAGCGGACGGGCAGGAGGGAATCAGCCCCAGCATTTT. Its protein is CAWSGRAGGNQPQHF.

CDR3 loop: CASTPRQGAIGNTIYF. The CDR3 bases are TGTGCCAGTACTCCCCGCCAGGGGGCTATCGGAAACACCATATATTTT. The V and J genes are TRBV19 and TRBJ1-3; TRBD1 matches at 8 bases. The V segment lost 7 bases and the J segment 4 bases; nucleotides outside the gene matches: 12. This CDR3 region has 16 residues. The germline V gene encodes CDR1 LNHDA and CDR2 SQIVND (reference sequence).

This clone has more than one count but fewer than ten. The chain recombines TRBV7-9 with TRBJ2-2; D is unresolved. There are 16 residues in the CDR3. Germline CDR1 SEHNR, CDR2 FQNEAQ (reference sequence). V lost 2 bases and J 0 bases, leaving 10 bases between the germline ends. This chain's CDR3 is CASSLFGHTNTGELFF. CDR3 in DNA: TGTGCCAGCAGCTTATTTGGTCACACGAACACCGGGGAGCTGTTTTTT.

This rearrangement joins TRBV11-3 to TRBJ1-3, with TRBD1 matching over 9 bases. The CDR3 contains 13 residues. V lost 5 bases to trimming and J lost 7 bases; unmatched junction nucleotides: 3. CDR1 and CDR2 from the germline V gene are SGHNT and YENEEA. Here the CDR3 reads CASSTGQGNTIYF. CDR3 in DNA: TGTGCCAGCAGCACTGGACAGGGGAACACCATATATTTT.

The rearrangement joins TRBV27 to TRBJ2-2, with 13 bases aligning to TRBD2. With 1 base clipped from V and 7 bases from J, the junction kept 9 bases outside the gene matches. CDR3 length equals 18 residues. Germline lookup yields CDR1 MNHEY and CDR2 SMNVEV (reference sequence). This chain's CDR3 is CASSLYTSGGARNGELFF. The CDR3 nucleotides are TGTGCCAGCAGTTTATACACTAGCGGGGGGGCTCGGAACGGGGAGCTGTTTTTT.

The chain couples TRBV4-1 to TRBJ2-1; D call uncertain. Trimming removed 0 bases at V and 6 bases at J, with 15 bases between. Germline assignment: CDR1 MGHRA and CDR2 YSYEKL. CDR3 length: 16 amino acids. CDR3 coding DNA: TGCGCCAGCAGCCAAGATTCGGCTAGATTCAGCAATGAGCAGTTCTTC. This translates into CASSQDSARFSNEQFF.